This entry is about one T cell receptor beta chain. Its antigen is unidentified. TCRdb passed the RT-PCR reads through MiXCR, listing each CDR3 protein once. The data show around 990 distinct CDR3 sequences, 78% seen once. The source of the sample is a study of yellow fever vaccine responses in identical twins. Overall study results and limits: In identical twins, vaccine T cell responses appeared partly shared and partly individual.

This clonotype was obtained from a female donor who received the yellow fever vaccine. Sequences were derived from T cells from blood (PBMCs), unsorted or a sorted subset (not recorded which), sampled before or after yellow fever vaccination (not recorded which).

The DNA of the CDR3 is TGTGCCAGTAGTATAGATCCGGGTACGCAGTATTTT. Amino acid sequence: CASSIDPGTQYF. This rearrangement joins TRBV19 to TRBJ2-3; D call uncertain. The ends were cut back, 0 bases at V and 8 bases at J, with 6 bases in the middle. Germline values: CDR1 LNHDA, CDR2 SQIVND (reference sequence). CDR3 length: 12 amino acids. Variable domain in full (rest from reference TRBV19 and TRBJ2-3): DGGITQSPKYLFRKEGQNVTLSCEQNLNHDAMYWYRQDPGQGLRLIYYSQIVNDFQKGDIAEGYSVSREKKESFPLTVTSAQKNPTAFYLCASSIDPGTQYFGPGTRLTVL.